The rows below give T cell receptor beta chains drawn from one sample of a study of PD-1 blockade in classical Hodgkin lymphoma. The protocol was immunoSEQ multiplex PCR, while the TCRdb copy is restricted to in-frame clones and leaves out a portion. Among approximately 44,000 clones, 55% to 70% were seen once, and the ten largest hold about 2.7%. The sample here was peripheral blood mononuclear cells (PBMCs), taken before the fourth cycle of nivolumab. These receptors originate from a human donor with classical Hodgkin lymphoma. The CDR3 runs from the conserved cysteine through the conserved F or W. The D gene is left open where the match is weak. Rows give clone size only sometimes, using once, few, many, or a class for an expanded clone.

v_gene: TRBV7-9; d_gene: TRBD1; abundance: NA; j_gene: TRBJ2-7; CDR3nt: TGTGCCAGCAGCTTCCCTCGGACAGGGTTAAACGAGCAGTACTTC; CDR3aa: CASSFPRTGLNEQYF
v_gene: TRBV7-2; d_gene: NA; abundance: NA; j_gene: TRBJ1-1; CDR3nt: TGTGCCAGCAGCTTAAGCATGGGCCCGAACACTGAAGCTTTCTTT; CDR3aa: CASSLSMGPNTEAFF
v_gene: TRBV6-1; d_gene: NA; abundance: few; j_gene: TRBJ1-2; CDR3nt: TGTGCCAGCAGTGAAATATCATCTAACTATGGCTACACCTTC; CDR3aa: CASSEISSNYGYTF
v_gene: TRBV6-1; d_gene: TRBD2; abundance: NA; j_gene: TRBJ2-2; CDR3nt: TGTGCCAGCAGAATAACTAGCGGGGGCACCGGGGAGCTGTTTTTT; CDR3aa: CASRITSGGTGELFF
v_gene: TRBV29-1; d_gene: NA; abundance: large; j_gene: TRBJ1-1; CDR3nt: TGCAGCGTTACGGTCACTGAAGCTTTCTTT; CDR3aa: CSVTVTEAFF
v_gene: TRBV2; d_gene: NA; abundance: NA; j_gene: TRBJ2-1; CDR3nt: TGTGCCAGCAGTGAAGAAGGCTACAATGAGCAGTTCTTC; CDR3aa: CASSEEGYNEQFF
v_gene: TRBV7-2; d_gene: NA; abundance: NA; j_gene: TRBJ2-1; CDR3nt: TGTGCCAGCAGCTTAGCCGGAACGAGGTCGAGCTCCTACAATGAGCAGTTCTTC; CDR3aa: CASSLAGTRSSSYNEQFF
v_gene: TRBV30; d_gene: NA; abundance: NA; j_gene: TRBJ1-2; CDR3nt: TGTGCCTGGAGTGTACCCGTCTGGGGCGGACAGTCCTATGGCTACACCTTC; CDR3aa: CAWSVPVWGGQSYGYTF
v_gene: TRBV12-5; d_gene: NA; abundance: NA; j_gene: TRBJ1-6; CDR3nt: TGTGCTAGTGGCCGGGACAACCAACCTTCACCCCTCCACTTT; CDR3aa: CASGRDNQPSPLHF
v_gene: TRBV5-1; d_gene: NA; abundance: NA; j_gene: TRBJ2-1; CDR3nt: TGCGCCAGCAGGGTCGGGGGTAGGGATGAGCAGTTCTTC; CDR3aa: CASRVGGRDEQFF
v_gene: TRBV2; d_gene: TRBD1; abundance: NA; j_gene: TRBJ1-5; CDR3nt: TGTGCCAGCAGTGAGGGGCTTCAGGGGGCCCAGCATTTT; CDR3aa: CASSEGLQGAQHF
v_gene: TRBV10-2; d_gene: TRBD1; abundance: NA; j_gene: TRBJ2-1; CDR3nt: TGCGCCAGCAGGGGACAGGGAGGGGGCTCCTACAATGAGCAGTTCTTC; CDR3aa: CASRGQGGGSYNEQFF
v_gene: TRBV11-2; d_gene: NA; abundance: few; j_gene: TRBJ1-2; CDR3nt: TGTGCCAGCAGCTTAGAAGGTGGTACAGTGGAGGGCTACACCTTC; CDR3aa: CASSLEGGTVEGYTF
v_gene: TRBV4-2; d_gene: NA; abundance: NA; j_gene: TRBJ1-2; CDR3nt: TGTGCCAGCAGCCAAGGACAGGCTAACTATGGCTACACCTTC; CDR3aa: CASSQGQANYGYTF
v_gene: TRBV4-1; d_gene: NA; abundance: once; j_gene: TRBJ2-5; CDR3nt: TGCGCCAGCAGCCAAGAATGGCAGGGGAGAGAGACCCAGTACTTC; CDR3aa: CASSQEWQGRETQYF
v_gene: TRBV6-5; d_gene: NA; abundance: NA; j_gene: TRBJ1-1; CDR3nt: TGTGCCAGCAGTTACTCAGGGGAGGGCACTGAAGCTTTCTTT; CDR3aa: CASSYSGEGTEAFF
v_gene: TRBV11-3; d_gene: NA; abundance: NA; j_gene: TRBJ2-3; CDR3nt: TGTGCCAGCAGCGACGGTGGCTCCGCCACAGATACGCAGTATTTT; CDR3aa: CASSDGGSATDTQYF
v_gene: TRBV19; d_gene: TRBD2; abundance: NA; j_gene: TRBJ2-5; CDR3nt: TGTGCCAGTAGTATATCTATTGGACTAGCGACCTTTAACCAAGAGACCCAGTACTTC; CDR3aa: CASSISIGLATFNQETQYF
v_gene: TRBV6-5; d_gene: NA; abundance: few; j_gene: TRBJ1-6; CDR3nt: TGTGCCAGCAGTCAAGGGGTACGAAATTCACCCCTCCACTTT; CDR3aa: CASSQGVRNSPLHF
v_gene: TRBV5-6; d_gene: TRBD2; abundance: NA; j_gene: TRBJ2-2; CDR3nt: TGTGCCAGCAGCCACACATTCTCTAGCGGAGTGAACACCGGGGAGCTGTTTTTT; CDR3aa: CASSHTFSSGVNTGELFF
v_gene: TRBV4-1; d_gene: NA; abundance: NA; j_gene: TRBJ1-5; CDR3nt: TGCGCCAGCAGCCAAACCGTGGGCAATCAGCCCCAGCATTTT; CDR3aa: CASSQTVGNQPQHF
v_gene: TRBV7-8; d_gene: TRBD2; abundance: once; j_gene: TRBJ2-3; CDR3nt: TGTGCCAGCAGCTCCTGGACTAGCGGGGAAACAGATACGCAGTATTTT; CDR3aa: CASSSWTSGETDTQYF
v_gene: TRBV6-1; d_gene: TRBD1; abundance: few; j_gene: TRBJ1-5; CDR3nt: TGTGCCAGCAGTGCTCGGACAGGGACTAGCAATCAGCCCCAGCATTTT; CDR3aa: CASSARTGTSNQPQHF
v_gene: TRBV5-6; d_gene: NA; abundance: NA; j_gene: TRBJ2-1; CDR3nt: TGTGCCAGCAGCTTCTGGGACGACGGTGAGCAGTTCTTC; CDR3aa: CASSFWDDGEQFF